The 32 T cell receptor beta chains in this list originate from one sample, sequenced in a study of cytomegalovirus exposure and HLA in healthy donors. PCR employed 60 Vbeta and 13 Jbeta primers. TCRdb's table, derived via immunoSEQ multiplex PCR, lists solely in-frame clones and lacks some. This sample carries under 250,000 clones, with 1.1% going to the ten biggest clones. Specimen: PBMCs. These receptors all stem from a girl aged 2 to 10 in good health and CMV-seropositive.

CDR3 residues: CATSRGSGRANEQFF. In DNA, the CDR3 is TGTGCCACCAGCAGAGGTAGCGGGAGGGCCAATGAGCAGTTCTTC. The chain uses TRBV15 and TRBJ2-1, with TRBD2 matching 11 bases. Germline trimming cut 1 base from V and 6 bases from J; bases unmatched to any gene: 2. The germline V gene encodes CDR1 LNHNV and CDR2 YYDKDF (reference sequence). The length of the CDR3 is 15 residues.

V and J are TRBV28 and TRBJ2-1; TRBD2 aligns across 9 bases. The J segment lost 0 bases and the V segment lost 6 bases, leaving 6 bases of the junction unmatched. CDR3 length: 16 amino acids. Germline V gene sequence: CDR1 MDHEN, CDR2 SYDVKM. CDR3: CASRSGRWSSYNEQFF. CDR3 bases: TGTGCCAGCAGGAGCGGGAGGTGGAGCTCCTACAATGAGCAGTTCTTC.

This rearrangement joins TRBV7-2 to TRBJ1-2; the match to TRBD1 covers 9 bases. CDR1 and CDR2 from the germline V gene are SGHTA and FQGNSA. The CDR3 contains 13 residues. The CDR3 reads CADRGGMGNGYTF. The CDR3 DNA follows: TGTGCGGACAGGGGAGGGATGGGAAATGGCTACACCTTC.

The V call is TRBV19, the J call TRBJ2-2, with D possibly matching TRBD1 (6 bases). V gave up 5 bases and J gave up 7 bases, with 11 bases separating them. CDR3 length equals 13 residues. Germline V gene lookup returns CDR1 LNHDA and CDR2 SQIVND (reference sequence). CDR3 bases: TGTGCCAGTAGTGGAGAGGGGGTCGGGGAGCTGTTTTTT. This translates into CASSGEGVGELFF.

The CDR3 nucleotides are TGCAGCGTTGCGGACAGGGAAAACTATGGCTACACCTTC. This encodes CSVADRENYGYTF. The gene calls are TRBV29-1 and TRBJ1-2; TRBD1 matches 8 bases. The V segment lost 4 bases and the J segment 2 bases; nucleotides outside the gene matches: 3. The CDR3 is 13 residues long. CDR1 is SQVTM, CDR2 ANQGSEA, per germline.

V gene TRBV9 combines with J gene TRBJ2-6; the match to TRBD2 covers 8 bases. Unmatched junction bases numbered 7, after V lost 1 base and J lost 1 base. The CDR3 runs 18 residues. Germline lookup yields CDR1 SGDLS and CDR2 YYNGEE. The CDR3 region is CASSVPAGGGSGANVLTF. The CDR3 region has the DNA TGTGCCAGCAGCGTACCGGCGGGGGGAGGGTCTGGGGCCAACGTCCTGACTTTC.

This chain joins TRBV5-1 and TRBJ2-1, with a possible D match to TRBD1 (5 bases). Trimming stripped 0 bases from V and 4 bases from J, with 5 bases between. Germline CDR1 reads SGHRS; CDR2 reads YFSETQ. The CDR3 has 13 amino acids. The CDR3 protein is CASSLGQYNEQFF. Written as DNA, the CDR3 is TGCGCCAGCAGCTTGGGACAGTACAATGAGCAGTTCTTC.

The chain joins TRBV18 to TRBJ1-4; D not certain. Germline V gene data show CDR1 as KGHSH and CDR2 as LQKENI. Trimming removed 6 bases from V and 7 bases from J, with 12 bases in between. CDR3 length: 13 amino acids. The CDR3 DNA is TGTGCCAGCTCCCCGACCGGACTTGAAAAACTGTTTTTT. Translation gives CASSPTGLEKLFF.

The rearrangement joins TRBV5-5 to TRBJ2-2, with 8 bases fitting TRBD2. CDR3 length: 16 residues. The J segment lost 6 bases and the V segment lost 2 bases, leaving 9 bases of the junction unmatched. The V gene's germline CDR1 is SGHKS and CDR2 YYEKEE (reference sequence). CDR3 sequence reads: CASSFQIAGRAGELFF. The CDR3 region has the DNA TGTGCCAGCAGCTTCCAGATAGCGGGACGGGCCGGGGAGCTGTTTTTT.

The genes are TRBV28 and TRBJ1-5; 7 positions match TRBD1. In germline, CDR1 is MDHEN, CDR2 SYDVKM. J lost 3 bases, V lost 11 bases, and 10 bases had no gene match. The CDR3 runs to 14 residues. CDR3 region: CAGDRDHTNQPQHF. CDR3 in DNA: TGTGCCGGAGACAGGGACCATACCAATCAGCCCCAGCATTTT.

The chain combines TRBV19 with TRBJ2-7; 9 bases align to TRBD1. The CDR3 is 15 amino acids. Germline values: CDR1 LNHDA, CDR2 SQIVND (reference sequence). Unmatched junction bases numbered 8, after V lost 2 bases and J lost 6 bases. CDR3: CASSIRWDRVGEQYF. DNA of the CDR3: TGTGCCAGTAGTATACGATGGGACAGGGTAGGCGAGCAGTACTTC. Full variable domain (missing parts from reference TRBV19 and TRBJ2-7): DGGITQSPKYLFRKEGQNVTLSCEQNLNHDAMYWYRQDPGQGLRLIYYSQIVNDFQKGDIAEGYSVSREKKESFPLTVTSAQKNPTAFYLCASSIRWDRVGEQYFGPGTRLTVT.

The chain has TRBV5-1 and TRBJ2-7, with D possibly being TRBD2 (6 bases). The germline CDR1 and CDR2 sequences are SGHRS and YFSETQ. The CDR3 length is 13 residues. The germline V and J ends were trimmed by 3 bases and 2 bases, with 9 bases remaining between them. The CDR3: CASSSGDPYEQYF. The DNA of the CDR3 is TGCGCCAGCAGCTCGGGGGATCCCTACGAGCAGTACTTC.

The CDR3 loop reads CASSLFTSGAYNEQFF. DNA of the CDR3: TGTGCCAGCAGCTTATTTACTAGCGGGGCGTACAATGAGCAGTTCTTC. The chain uses TRBV7-2 and TRBJ2-1; 10 positions match TRBD2. V lost 2 bases to trimming and J lost 4 bases; unmatched junction nucleotides: 5. Germline V lookup: CDR1 SGHTA, CDR2 FQGNSA. The CDR3 runs 16 residues.

In the case of this clone: The sample has other DNA sequences that encode this CDR3 too. The CDR3 here is CASSLGLQALNTGELFF. CDR3 DNA: TGTGCCAGCAGCTTAGGGCTACAGGCTTTGAACACCGGGGAGCTGTTTTTT. This rearrangement joins TRBV11-2 to TRBJ2-2, with a tentative D call TRBD1 (5 bases). CDR1 SGHAT and CDR2 FQNNGV come from the germline V gene. The CDR3 runs to 17 residues. Trimming removed 1 base at V and 1 base at J, with 13 bases between. Filled out from reference TRBV11-2 and TRBJ2-2, the complete variable domain reads EAGVAQSPRYKIIEKRQSVAFWCNPISGHATLYWYQQILGQGPKLLIQFQNNGVVDDSQLPKDRFSAERLKGVDSTLKIQPAKLEDSAVYLCASSLGLQALNTGELFFGEGSRLTVL.

The V call is TRBV28, the J call TRBJ1-5, with 7 positions matching TRBD1. The germline V gene has CDR1 MDHEN and CDR2 SYDVKM. This CDR3 region has 13 residues. The junction had 7 bases not matched to a gene; V was cut back by 10 bases and J by 4 bases. CDR3 sequence: CATSGQVNQPQHF. The CDR3 nucleotides read TGTGCCACCTCCGGACAGGTTAATCAGCCCCAGCATTTT.

This chain uses TRBV7-6 with TRBJ2-5, with unresolved D. The CDR3 is 12 residues long. Germline V gene lookup returns CDR1 SGHVS and CDR2 FNYEAQ. V lost 5 bases to trimming and J lost 5 bases, with 9 bases between them. CDR3 coding DNA: TGTGCCAGCAGCCACGCCGGGGAGACCCAGTACTTC. Translated: CASSHAGETQYF.

The chain joins TRBV11-2 to TRBJ2-7; 12 positions match TRBD2. Germline V gene lookup returns CDR1 SGHAT and CDR2 FQNNGV. Germline trimming cut 5 bases from V and 3 bases from J; bases unmatched to any gene: 8. This CDR3 contains 16 residues. The CDR3 region is CASSLALLAGGYEQYF. The CDR3 DNA follows: TGTGCCAGCAGCCTGGCCCTACTAGCGGGAGGCTACGAGCAGTACTTC.

The genes are TRBV19 and TRBJ2-7; 8 positions agree with TRBD1. Per germline, CDR1 LNHDA and CDR2 SQIVND (reference sequence). The V gene end was trimmed by 4 bases and the J gene end by 0 bases; junction bases not matched to a gene: 5. The CDR3 is 15 amino acids. For the CDR3, the DNA is TGTGCCAGTAGTAATGGCAGGGGGCACTCCTACGAGCAGTACTTC. Amino acids: CASSNGRGHSYEQYF. Drawing the rest from reference TRBV19 and TRBJ2-7, the complete variable domain is DGGITQSPKYLFRKEGQNVTLSCEQNLNHDAMYWYRQDPGQGLRLIYYSQIVNDFQKGDIAEGYSVSREKKESFPLTVTSAQKNPTAFYLCASSNGRGHSYEQYFGPGTRLTVT.

The chain recombines TRBV10-3 with TRBJ1-1; a possible D gene is TRBD1 (5 bases). Germline V gene lookup returns CDR1 ENHRY and CDR2 SYGVKD. This CDR3 has 14 residues. V shed 6 bases and J shed 0 bases, with 11 bases lying between them. The CDR3 DNA sequence: TGTGCCATCAGCGCGACAGAGTTGAACACTGAAGCTTTCTTT. Translation: CAISATELNTEAFF.

This sequence joins TRBV10-2 and TRBJ2-7, with a possible D match to TRBD1 (6 bases). CDR3 size: 14 residues. Trimming shortened V by 3 bases and J by 0 bases, and 9 bases separated the two germline ends. CDR1 WSHSY and CDR2 SAAADI come from the germline V gene. CDR3 in DNA: TGCGCCAGCAGTGATACAGGGCACTCCTACGAGCAGTACTTC. Protein: CASSDTGHSYEQYF.

The gene calls are TRBV23-1 and TRBJ1-2; the D gene is possibly TRBD1 (5 bases). TRBV23-1 is annotated as an ORF whose role is uncertain. The CDR3 has 17 amino acids. V shed 0 bases and J shed 4 bases, with 18 bases lying between them. The CDR3 spells CASSQSGRGRVVYGYTF. Written as DNA, the CDR3 is TGCGCCAGCAGTCAATCGGGGCGGGGGAGGGTCGTCTATGGCTACACCTTC.

The chain links TRBV5-1 to TRBJ1-5; TRBD1 aligns across 9 bases. Germline V lookup: CDR1 SGHRS, CDR2 YFSETQ. The CDR3 runs to 15 residues. V shed 0 bases, J shed 6 bases, and the junction held 4 bases outside the gene matches. This CDR3 is CASSLGQGGGQPQHF. The CDR3 DNA is TGCGCCAGCAGCTTGGGACAGGGGGGAGGTCAGCCCCAGCATTTT.

The CDR3 reads CASSSLPGEQYF. In DNA form, the CDR3 reads TGTGCCAGCAGCTCCTTGCCAGGGGAACAGTACTTC. This chain links TRBV7-9 with TRBJ2-7, with TRBD1 as a possible D gene (6 bases). Germline CDR1 and CDR2: SEHNR and FQNEAQ (reference sequence). The V and J ends lost 4 bases and 10 bases respectively, with 14 bases between them. The CDR3 totals 12 residues.

The chain links TRBV10-3 to TRBJ1-5; D perhaps matches TRBD1 (6 bases). CDR3 length equals 15 residues. Germline CDR1 ENHRY, CDR2 SYGVKD. V lost 2 bases and J lost 5, with 13 bases in between. In DNA form, the CDR3 reads TGTGCCATCAGTGAGGCACAGGGAGCCCATCAGCCCCAGCATTTT. It specifies CAISEAQGAHQPQHF.

This chain joins TRBV23-1 and TRBJ2-6, with D possibly TRBD2 on 7 matching bases. TRBV23-1 is known as an ORF, though its function is uncertain. The V end lost 5 bases, the J end lost 0 bases, and 11 bases lay between the germline ends. This CDR3 has 16 residues. CDR3 nucleotide sequence: TGCGCCAGCAGTAGGGGGGGGCCCTCTGGGGCCAACGTCCTGACTTTC. Translation: CASSRGGPSGANVLTF.

The CDR3 DNA is TGTGCCAGCAGTTTTCAGGAGGACTTAGGAAACACCATATATTTT. Its protein is CASSFQEDLGNTIYF. This rearrangement joins TRBV6-5 to TRBJ1-3; D ambiguous. Per the germline V gene, CDR1 is MNHEY and CDR2 is SVGAGI. CDR3 length equals 15 residues. Trimming left V 4 bases short and J 4 bases short, with 14 bases between.

The J gene is TRBJ1-6, the V gene TRBV27; tentatively, D is TRBD1 (5 bases). The CDR3 runs to 15 residues. Germline V gene sequence: CDR1 MNHEY, CDR2 SMNVEV (reference sequence). The germline V and J ends were trimmed by 0 bases and 13 bases, with 16 bases remaining between them. CDR3 sequence reads: CASSLSREGRDPLHF. Written as DNA, the CDR3 is TGTGCCAGCAGTTTATCAAGGGAGGGGCGTGATCCCCTCCACTTT.

CDR3: CASSLEDEQYF. The CDR3 DNA is TGCGCCAGCAGCCTCGAGGACGAGCAGTACTTC. The rearrangement joins TRBV5-1 to TRBJ2-7, with D hard to call. CDR1 and CDR2 from the germline V gene are SGHRS and YFSETQ. Trimming removed 4 bases from V and 5 bases from J, with 7 bases in between. CDR3 size: 11 residues.

V is TRBV7-9 and J is TRBJ1-3; D is undetermined. Germline lookup yields CDR1 SEHNR and CDR2 FQNEAQ (reference sequence). CDR3 length equals 14 residues. The V gene lost 0 bases and the J gene lost 6 bases, with 9 bases spanning the gap. CDR3 DNA sequence: TGTGCCAGCAGCTTAGCGGAGCAACCAAACACCATATATTTT. Encoded protein: CASSLAEQPNTIYF.

The V gene is TRBV27, the J gene TRBJ2-5; D may be TRBD2 (6 bases). The germline V and J ends were trimmed by 8 bases and 0 bases, with 16 bases remaining between them. CDR1 MNHEY and CDR2 SMNVEV come from the germline V gene (reference sequence). The CDR3 runs 15 residues. CDR3 loop: CASRPLSGDQETQYF. The CDR3 bases are TGTGCCAGCCGACCCCTTAGCGGAGACCAAGAGACCCAGTACTTC.

The CDR3 reads CASSGFRQGEGYTF. The DNA of the CDR3 is TGTGCCAGCAGTGGATTTAGACAGGGTGAAGGCTACACCTTC. This sequence joins TRBV25-1 and TRBJ1-2; 7 bases line up with TRBD1. J was trimmed by 8 bases and V by 4 bases; bases with no gene match: 10. This CDR3 is built from 14 residues. The germline CDR1 and CDR2 sequences are MGHDK and SYGVNS.

The chain recombines TRBV13 with TRBJ1-4, with D perhaps matching TRBD1 (6 bases). Per the germline V gene, CDR1 is PRHDT and CDR2 is FYEKMQ (reference sequence). This CDR3 contains 16 residues. V dropped 4 bases and J dropped 4 bases, with 16 bases sitting between them. Here the CDR3 reads CASSSLGQTGNEKLFF. The CDR3 region has the DNA TGTGCCAGCAGCTCTCTTGGACAGACGGGTAATGAAAAACTGTTTTTT.